This TCR beta chain was obtained from a study of blood T cell repertoires in COVID-19. The length of the CDR3 is 14 residues. V lost 4 bases to trimming and J lost 1 base, with 11 bases between them. The germline CDR1 and CDR2 sequences are SGDLS and YYNGEE. Only in-frame clones appear in the TCRdb table, and some are missing; sequencing was by immunoSEQ multiplex PCR. The data hold about 95,000 clones, with approximately 80% observed a single time. The chain has TRBV9 and TRBJ1-1, with D perhaps matching TRBD1 (6 bases). This receptor was identified in a human donor in a cohort sampled during active COVID-19. Input material: peripheral blood. The CDR3 protein is CASSFSTGNTEAFF. The DNA of the CDR3 is TGTGCCAGCAGCTTCTCGACAGGGAACACTGAAGCTTTCTTT.